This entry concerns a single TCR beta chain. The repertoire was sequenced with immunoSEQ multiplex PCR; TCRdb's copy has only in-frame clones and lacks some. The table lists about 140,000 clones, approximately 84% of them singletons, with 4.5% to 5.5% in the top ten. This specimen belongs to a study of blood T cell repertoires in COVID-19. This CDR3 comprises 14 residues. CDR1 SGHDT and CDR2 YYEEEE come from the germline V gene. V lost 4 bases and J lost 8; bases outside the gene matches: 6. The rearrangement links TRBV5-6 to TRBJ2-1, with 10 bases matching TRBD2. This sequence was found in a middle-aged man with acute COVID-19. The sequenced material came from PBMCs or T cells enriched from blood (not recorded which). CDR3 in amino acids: CASSVPGTSDEQFF. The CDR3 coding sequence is TGTGCCAGCAGCGTCCCCGGGACTAGCGATGAGCAGTTCTTC. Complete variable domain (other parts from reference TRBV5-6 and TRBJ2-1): DAGVTQSPTHLIKTRGQQVTLRCSPKSGHDTVSWYQQALGQGPQFIFQYYEEEERQRGNFPDRFSGHQFPNYSSELNVNALLLGDSALYLCASSVPGTSDEQFFGPGTRLTVL.